The T cell receptor beta chain under discussion was sequenced for a study of T-cell memory formation after mild COVID-19. Study in general: TCR clusters showed largely donor specificity. General study results and limits: Still unconfirmed is whether the second-wave clones peaking on day 37 recognized SARS-CoV-2. A second wave expanding day 15 to 37 was CD4+-biased; contracting clones were balanced. The appearance of some responding clones in pre-infection memory suggested that cross-reactive memory joined.

TCRdb re-analysed the 5' RACE reads in MiXCR, keeping a single row per CDR3 protein. The table records roughly 80,000 distinct CDR3 sequences, about 14% of them present only once. There are a few counts of this clonotype. Its specificity is not known. Per the germline V gene, CDR1 is SQVTM and CDR2 is ANQGSEA. The J segment lost 1 base and the V segment lost 0 bases, leaving 2 bases of the junction unmatched. The CDR3 totals 15 residues. V is TRBV29-1 and J is TRBJ2-7; the match to TRBD1 covers 11 bases. The clonotype originates from an adult woman who had mild COVID-19 (a few samples of this study predate the infection). Cell type and time point are not known. Sequencing used PBMCs or a T cell subset sorted from them (not recorded which). As DNA, the CDR3 is TGCAGCGTTGAAGAGGGGACAGGGGGATCCTACGAGCAGTACTTC. It yields the protein CSVEEGTGGSYEQYF.